A selection of T cell receptor beta chains follows, all from one sample in a study of blood T cell repertoires in COVID-19. The assay was immunoSEQ multiplex PCR, and TCRdb's table has in-frame clones only and misses some. The sample contains over 250,000 clones, 80% to 90% of which appear only once. Sequencing used PBMCs or T cells enriched from blood (not recorded which). These receptor sequences come from a woman aged 18 to 35 who had recovered from COVID-19. Both conserved end residues are part of each CDR3. D genes are given only for firm matches. Size tells how often a clone was seen (once, few, many) or the class of an expanded clone, and some rows leave it out.

. | TRBJ1-2 | TRBV28 | TRBD1 | CASSTGVVGYTF | TGTGCCAGCAGCACAGGGGTGGTTGGCTACACCTTC
few | TRBJ2-1 | TRBV29-1 | TRBD2 | CSTLTSGVQFF | TGCAGCACCTTGACTAGCGGGGTACAGTTCTTC
. | TRBJ2-5 | TRBV28 | . | CARRRHDRPKETQYF | TGTGCCAGGAGACGGCATGACAGGCCAAAAGAGACCCAGTACTTC
. | TRBJ2-7 | TRBV6-6 | TRBD1 | CASTNEGGPPYEQYF | TGTGCCAGCACTAACGAAGGGGGCCCACCCTACGAGCAGTACTTC
. | TRBJ2-1 | TRBV5-8 | TRBD2 | CASSLGTTNEQFF | TGTGCCAGCAGCCTCGGGACTACCAATGAGCAGTTCTTC
once | TRBJ2-7 | TRBV27 | TRBD1 | CASSWDRRYEQYF | TGTGCCAGCAGTTGGGACAGGCGGTACGAGCAGTACTTC
. | TRBJ2-1 | TRBV20-1 | . | CSAYRDGEQFF | TGCAGTGCGTACAGGGATGGTGAGCAGTTCTTC
. | TRBJ2-5 | TRBV5-5 | TRBD2 | CASSLVNPSGETQYF | TGTGCCAGCAGCTTGGTTAACCCTAGCGGGGAGACCCAGTACTTC
. | TRBJ2-1 | TRBV10-3 | TRBD2 | CAISPGTSGSEQFF | TGTGCCATCAGCCCCGGGACTAGCGGGTCTGAGCAGTTCTTC
few | TRBJ1-2 | TRBV3-1/TRBV3-2 | . | CASSQDLSYANYGYTF | TGTGCCAGCAGCCAAGATCTGAGCTACGCGAACTATGGCTACACCTTC
. | TRBJ1-4 | TRBV6-6 | . | CASRTREALGLFF | TGTGCCAGCAGAACGCGGGAGGCGCTCGGGCTGTTTTTT
. | TRBJ2-5 | TRBV10-1 | TRBD2 | CASSDRRASGEQETQYF | TGCGCCAGCAGTGACCGACGGGCTAGCGGGGAGCAAGAGACCCAGTACTTC
. | TRBJ1-2 | TRBV5-1 | TRBD1 | CASSAGTGGAGGYTF | TGCGCCAGCAGCGCCGGGACAGGGGGCGCGGGTGGCTACACCTTC
. | TRBJ1-3 | TRBV13 | . | CASSLEYRSSGNTIYF | TGTGCCAGCAGCTTAGAGTATCGGAGCTCTGGAAACACCATATATTTT
. | TRBJ2-1 | TRBV28 | TRBD1 | CASSLNQGVYNEQFF | TGTGCCAGCAGTTTAAACCAGGGGGTTTACAATGAGCAGTTCTTC
. | TRBJ1-5 | TRBV5-1 | . | CASSKTSGQPQHF | TGCGCCAGCAGTAAAACCTCGGGTCAGCCCCAGCATTTT
. | TRBJ1-1 | TRBV29-1 | TRBD1 | CSVFRGHGTEAFF | TGCAGCGTGTTCAGGGGGCATGGGACTGAAGCTTTCTTT
. | TRBJ1-5 | TRBV2 | . | CASSERVDQPQHF | TGTGCCAGCAGTGAACGTGTCGATCAGCCCCAGCATTTT
. | TRBJ2-5 | TRBV2 | . | CASSLGGGETQYF | TGTGCCAGCAGTTTGGGGGGGGGCGAGACCCAGTACTTC
. | TRBJ2-3 | TRBV4-1 | TRBD1 | CASSHRTGEDTQYF | TGCGCCAGCAGCCACAGGACAGGCGAGGATACGCAGTATTTT
. | TRBJ1-2 | TRBV6-5 | . | CASSSPDSGNYGYTF | TGTGCCAGCAGTTCCCCGGACAGCGGTAACTATGGCTACACCTTC
. | TRBJ2-5 | TRBV5-1 | TRBD1 | CASSLRTGNEETQYF | TGCGCCAGCAGCTTAAGGACAGGGAACGAAGAGACCCAGTACTTC
. | TRBJ1-4 | TRBV6-5 | . | CASSYLGAPYNEKLFF | TGTGCCAGCAGTTACCTGGGGGCGCCTTATAATGAAAAACTGTTTTTT
. | TRBJ2-7 | TRBV24-1 | TRBD2 | CATRREWESYEQYF | TGTGCCACCAGGCGGGAGTGGGAGTCCTACGAGCAGTACTTC
. | TRBJ1-5 | TRBV6-5 | TRBD1 | CASSNRGSQPQHF | TGTGCCAGCAGCAACAGGGGGAGTCAGCCCCAGCATTTT
. | TRBJ1-2 | TRBV13 | . | CASSGGWANYGYTF | TGTGCCAGCAGCGGCGGGTGGGCTAACTATGGCTACACCTTC
. | TRBJ1-1 | TRBV4-1 | . | CASKPGGQSGTEAFF | TGCGCCAGTAAACCGGGTGGACAGTCGGGCACTGAAGCTTTCTTT
. | TRBJ1-1 | TRBV12-3/TRBV12-4 | . | CASSLGGNTEAFF | TGTGCCAGCAGTCTGGGGGGGAACACTGAAGCTTTCTTT
. | TRBJ1-4 | TRBV3-1/TRBV3-2 | TRBD1 | CASSRGQGGEKLFF | TGTGCCAGCAGCCGCGGACAGGGTGGAGAAAAACTGTTTTTT
. | TRBJ1-5 | TRBV19 | TRBD1 | CASSRDSNSNQPQHF | TGTGCCAGTAGTCGGGACAGTAATAGCAATCAGCCCCAGCATTTT
. | TRBJ1-2 | TRBV6-5 | . | CASSYSRMAGDGYTF | TGTGCCAGCAGTTACTCTCGAATGGCAGGGGATGGCTACACCTTC
. | TRBJ2-3 | TRBV29-1 | . | CSVEGSVTDTQYF | TGCAGCGTTGAAGGTAGCGTCACAGATACGCAGTATTTT
. | TRBJ1-2 | TRBV27 | TRBD1 | CASSFTGTGTRGYGYTF | TGTGCCAGCAGTTTTACCGGGACAGGGACCCGGGGCTATGGCTACACCTTC
once | TRBJ1-5 | TRBV2 | . | CASSPRESNQPQHF | TGTGCCAGCAGCCCGAGGGAAAGCAATCAGCCCCAGCATTTT
once | TRBJ2-7 | TRBV6-5 | TRBD1 | CASRIRDRDYEQYF | TGTGCCAGCCGAATCCGGGACAGGGACTACGAGCAGTACTTC
. | TRBJ1-1 | TRBV5-1 | TRBD1 | CASSLTGTANTEAFF | TGCGCCAGCAGCCTCACCGGGACAGCCAACACTGAAGCTTTCTTT
. | TRBJ2-7 | TRBV6-5 | TRBD1 | CASSYWAGGDEQYF | TGTGCCAGCAGTTACTGGGCAGGGGGAGACGAGCAGTACTTC
. | TRBJ2-3 | TRBV15 | TRBD2 | CATSRETSGGSTDTQYF | TGTGCCACCAGCAGAGAAACTAGCGGGGGCAGCACAGATACGCAGTATTTT
. | TRBJ1-2 | TRBV6-5 | TRBD1 | CASSSRAGGNGYTF | TGTGCCAGCAGTTCCCGGGCAGGGGGCAATGGCTACACCTTC
. | TRBJ1-2 | TRBV19 | . | CASSKHQLYGYTF | TGTGCCAGTAGCAAACACCAATTGTACGGCTACACCTTC
. | TRBJ1-6 | TRBV19 | . | CASSIVGAGNSPLHF | TGTGCCAGTAGTATCGTAGGAGCGGGGAATTCACCCCTCCACTTT
. | TRBJ2-5 | TRBV2 | TRBD1 | CASKAGGIETQYF | TGTGCCAGCAAGGCAGGGGGCATAGAGACCCAGTACTTC
. | TRBJ2-5 | TRBV2 | TRBD1 | CASSERTGGGTQYF | TGTGCCAGCAGTGAGAGGACAGGGGGTGGGACCCAGTACTTC
once | TRBJ1-5 | TRBV5-4 | . | CASSLAGGNQPQHF | TGTGCCAGCAGCTTGGCCGGAGGGAATCAGCCCCAGCATTTT
. | TRBJ1-2 | TRBV10-3 | . | CAISEMGTTHGYTF | TGTGCCATCAGTGAGATGGGGACAACGCATGGCTACACCTTC